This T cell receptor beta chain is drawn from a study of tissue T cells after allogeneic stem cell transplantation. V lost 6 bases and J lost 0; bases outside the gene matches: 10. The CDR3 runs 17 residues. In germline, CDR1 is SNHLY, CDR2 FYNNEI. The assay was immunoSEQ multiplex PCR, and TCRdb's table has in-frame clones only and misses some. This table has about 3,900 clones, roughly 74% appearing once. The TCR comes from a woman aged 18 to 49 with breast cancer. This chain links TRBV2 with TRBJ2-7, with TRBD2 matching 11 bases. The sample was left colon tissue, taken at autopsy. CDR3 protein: CASSVAIAGGFSYEQYF. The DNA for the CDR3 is TGTGCCAGCAGCGTAGCTATAGCGGGGGGGTTCTCCTACGAGCAGTACTTC.